This TCR beta chain stems from a study of IL-17A CD8 T cells in psoriatic arthritis synovium. For the wider study: The study aimed to define the phenotype, molecular profile and function of synovial IL-17A+CD8+ T cells in psoriatic arthritis pathogenesis. The full study reports these points: Because no psoriatic arthritis synovial tissue samples were available, cells were taken from synovial fluid instead of synovial tissue. Only three patients were included in the TCR sequencing, a limited sample size that the authors acknowledged. In a couple of patients, many Tc17 clones also appeared in the synovial Tc1 population, producing Morisita overlap indices above 0.75. Some individual clones occupied over 4% of the repertoire, though most synovial CD8+ subsets remained polyclonal.

DNA was extracted (Qiagen), and TCRbeta V-D-J rearrangements were subjected to bias-controlled amplification followed by high-throughput sequencing (immunoSEQ; Adaptive Biotech). In the source study's methods: Productive sequences were analyzed at sequence level using the immunoSEQ Analyzer platform. Clonality was calculated as 1 minus Pielou's evenness, so values run from 0 (highly polyclonal) up to 1 (monoclonal). Repertoire overlap between subsets was quantified with the Morisita index, from 0 (no similarity) to 1 (complete similarity). TCRdb retrieved this table from immuneACCESS and kept in-frame rearrangements only. Not all clones are present; in checked studies, unresolved V genes account for under half, and no reason is known for the remainder. V, J and clone size are taken as reported in that table, and D and trimming were inferred from the DNA itself. Recorded for this sample are about 2,200 clones; about 72% of them occurred a single time. The ten most abundant clones make up about 10% of the sample.

CD3+ T cells were isolated magnetically, stimulated for about 1.5 hours with PMA and ionomycin, and then labeled using IL-17A and IFNgamma cytokine secretion assays. Synovial fluid effusions were aspirated from actively inflamed joints of psoriatic arthritis patients. For each patient, synovial fluid served as the source from which three memory CD8+ T cell populations were isolated by sorting: Tc1 cells (IL-17A-IFNgamma+), Tc17 cells (IL-17A+) and the bulk memory fraction, allowing their TCR repertoires to be compared. The Classification of Psoriatic Arthritis Study Group (CASPAR) criteria were met by the psoriatic arthritis patients. Cytokine-secreting cells were counterstained with viability dye and anti-CD3, CD8, CD14 and CD4 antibodies and sorted on a BD FACSAria. TCRbeta sequencing was performed on sorted synovial fluid CD8+ T cell subsets from a few patients with psoriatic arthritis. Before use, synovial fluid mononuclear cells were separated with Lymphoprep and cryopreserved in liquid nitrogen. Approximately 50% fetal calf serum and around 9.9% dimethyl sulfoxide were contained in the cryopreservation medium.

From the cysteine up to the phenylalanine, the CDR3 has a length of 16 residues. Only the CDR3 part of the read is kept: 48 bases, read in frame from the first base. Trimming leaves V shorter by 5 bases and J shorter by 3 bases, with the junction holding 9 bases beyond the gene matches. The germline V gene specifies SGHAT as CDR1 and FQNNGV as CDR2. A remark on this clone: What antigen it recognizes has not been identified. No much larger clonotype is one base removed from it; base qualities were not supplied.

The sequencing sample was made of IFN-gamma+ CD8+ T cells from synovial fluid. The label giving this sample's cell subset or site can be read as: IL-17A-IFNgamma+ memory CD8+ (Tc1) cells. This TCR came from a human donor with psoriatic arthritis. Rearrangement joined TRBV11-2 to TRBJ2-7; 11 bases in the middle match TRBD2. The CDR3 corresponds to CASSGGLAGGFYEQYF. The DNA reads as follows: TGTGCCAGCAGCGGGGGGCTAGCGGGAGGATTCTACGAGCAGTACTTC.